This T cell receptor beta chain was profiled in a study of OX40 agonist ivuxolimab in advanced cancers. The CDR3 is 15 residues long. The germline CDR1 and CDR2 sequences are SEHNR and FQNEAQ (reference sequence). The V gene lost 1 base and the J gene lost 6 bases, with 15 bases spanning the gap. Clones were sequenced by immunoSEQ multiplex PCR, and TCRdb holds only the in-frame ones, with some missing. The sample holds about 40,000 clones, 65% to 90% seen once. The receptor was isolated from an adult with an advanced solid tumor such as melanoma, head and neck, liver or kidney cancer. The rearrangement links TRBV7-9 to TRBJ1-2; weak D call: TRBD1 (5 bases). The sample consisted of CD4+ or CD8+ T cells sorted from blood, taken in a trial of the OX40 agonist ivuxolimab. CDR3 sequence (DNA): TGTGCCAGCAGCTTAGGTTTGGGGGAAATGGATGGCTACACCTTC. Translated, it gives CASSLGLGEMDGYTF.